A selection of T cell receptor beta chains follows, all from one sample in a study of blood T cell repertoires in COVID-19. Here immunoSEQ multiplex PCR was the method, and the copy in TCRdb shows in-frame clones only, minus some. The data hold more than 400,000 clones, with roughly 87% observed a single time. The sample consisted of PBMCs or T cells enriched from blood (not recorded which). The receptors come from a woman aged 18-29 years who had recovered from COVID-19. Both conserved end residues are part of each CDR3. The size field is filled for only some rows; it gives once, few, many or a size class.

NA | TRBV19 | CASSLQGEQPQHF
NA | TRBV29-1 | CSAGPDRGAETQYF
NA | TRBV19 | CASTYGRDSNQPQHF
NA | TRBV10-2 | CASRGAGNTEAFF
NA | TRBV25-1 | CASSEFSGGVADTQYF
NA | TRBV10-2 | CASSLAGLAKNIQYF
NA | TRBV3-1/TRBV3-2 | CATARDRVINEQFF
NA | TRBV5-1 | CASSSGGDSYNSPLHF
few | TRBV3-1/TRBV3-2 | CASSLMGGRSYNSPLHF
NA | TRBV5-4 | CASSRLTGIDTEAFF
NA | TRBV30 | CAWKGGQGADGYTF
NA | TRBV5-8 | CASSSQGAPYGYTF
NA | TRBV4-1 | CASSPLTGAFEQYF
NA | TRBV7-9 | CAAGGEGETQYF
few | TRBV11-2 | CASQTIQAYEQYF
NA | TRBV10-3 | CAHGEATEAFF
NA | TRBV9 | CASSLSGGASTDTQYF
NA | TRBV6-5 | CASFKPGGYTF
NA | TRBV6-5 | CASSYADSNSPLHF
NA | TRBV5-8 | CASSVTSGGYNEQFF
NA | TRBV5-1 | CASRGQVGSYEQYF
NA | TRBV19 | CASSIALTSGGPPSTDTQYF
NA | TRBV6-5 | CASSLQGANEKLFF
few | TRBV5-5 | CASSLDGRSTEAFF
NA | TRBV25-1 | CASSETGVAADTQYF
NA | TRBV20-1 | CSASIGSTAHSGNTIYF
NA | TRBV15 | CATSLTGDGSPLHF
NA | TRBV19 | CASSTGEDSNQPQHF
NA | TRBV5-1 | CASSPRGDRTYEQYF
once | TRBV29-1 | CSVGAGGWGEQYF
NA | TRBV5-1 | CASSPEADEKLFF
once | TRBV5-1 | CASSLFLSRAEAFF
NA | TRBV3-1/TRBV3-2 | CASTRGASGGAGTQYF
NA | TRBV19 | CASNNVANTEAFF
NA | TRBV6-5 | CASSYIGQGRMEAFF
NA | TRBV5-1 | CASSPRGLISGNTIYF
NA | TRBV28 | CASSSPGTAVGNEKLFF
NA | TRBV30 | CAWIRGGYEKLFF
NA | TRBV3-1/TRBV3-2 | CASSQLTGGANGYTF
NA | TRBV6-4 | CASRLPKSTDTQYF
NA | TRBV5-1 | CASSLAGGNYGYTF
NA | TRBV7-2 | CASSPRPSGGAAYEQYF
few | TRBV2 | CASSEGGPYEQYF
NA | TRBV11-2 | CASSFSPGVDTQYF